The 27 T cell receptor beta chains below come from one sample, sequenced in a study of CD8 T cells in ankylosing spondylitis. Study-level points and caveats: Eight or nine highly homologous variants formed a TCR beta motif that appeared characteristic of ankylosing spondylitis blood.

TCRdb reanalysed the 5' RACE reads using MiXCR and keeps one entry per CDR3 protein. The sample has some 800,000 distinct CDR3 sequences; approximately 12% are singletons. The antigens of these receptors remain unknown. Sequenced sample: blood, either unsorted or a sorted T cell fraction (not recorded which). These receptors came from a male donor with ankylosing spondylitis.

This clonotype was seen only a few times. This chain links TRBV5-1 with TRBJ2-2; no firm D call. Trimming left V 7 bases short and J 2 bases short, with 6 bases between. The CDR3 length is 12 residues. Germline V gives CDR1 SGHRS, CDR2 YFSETQ. The CDR3, as DNA: TGCGCCAGCGTTGACAACACCGGGGAGCTGTTTTTT. This translates into CASVDNTGELFF. The full variable domain, rest sourced from reference TRBV5-1 and TRBJ2-2, is KAGVTQTPRYLIKTRGQQVTLSCSPISGHRSVSWYQQTPGQGLQFLFEYFSETQRNKGNFPGRFSGRQFSNSRSEMNVSTLELGDSALYLCASVDNTGELFFGEGSRLTVL.

The chain combines TRBV9 with TRBJ2-1, with unresolved D. The germline CDR1 and CDR2 sequences are SGDLS and YYNGEE. CDR3 length: 12 amino acids. Trimming removed 0 bases at V and 7 bases at J, with 5 bases between. CDR3 coding DNA: TGTGCCAGCAGCGTAGGAAGGAATGAGCAGTTCTTC. Translated, it gives CASSVGRNEQFF.

This clonotype has only a few counts. The rearrangement links TRBV20-1 to TRBJ2-3; no clear D. The CDR3 covers 14 residues. From germline, CDR1 is DFQATT and CDR2 SNEGSKA (reference sequence). V lost 0 bases and J lost 2, with 9 bases in between. CDR3 protein: CSARDLQYTDTQYF. CDR3 in DNA: TGCAGTGCTAGAGATCTCCAGTACACAGATACGCAGTATTTT.

This clonotype was observed a handful of times. CDR3 DNA: TGCAGTGTTTCACTAGCGGGAGTTGGTGAGCAGTTCTTC. This sequence encodes CSVSLAGVGEQFF. This chain joins TRBV20-1 and TRBJ2-1; 11 nucleotides match TRBD2. The CDR3 is 13 amino acids. The ends lost 7 bases at V and 9 bases at J; junction bases unmatched: 8. The V gene's germline CDR1 is DFQATT and CDR2 SNEGSKA (reference sequence).

The sample holds many counts of this clonotype. The J gene is TRBJ1-1, the V gene TRBV12-3 or TRBV12-4; a possible D gene is TRBD1 (5 bases). CDR3 length equals 13 residues. V was cut by 7 bases and J by 5 bases, with 14 bases left in between. CDR3 region: CASMGRMGTEAFF. As DNA, the CDR3 is TGTGCCAGCATGGGACGGATGGGTACTGAAGCTTTCTTT.

The rearrangement joins TRBV5-1 to TRBJ2-3; the D is unclear. Germline V lookup: CDR1 SGHRS, CDR2 YFSETQ. Between the trimmed V and J ends, which lost 3 bases and 8 bases, there was a span of 10 bases. CDR3 length: 12 amino acids. CDR3 sequence: CASSYQFGTQYF. CDR3 nucleotide sequence: TGCGCCAGCAGCTACCAATTTGGTACGCAGTATTTT.

CDR3 nucleotides: TGTGCCAGCAGCGCATGGGGCAGCAATCAGCCCCAGCATTTT. Amino acid sequence: CASSAWGSNQPQHF. The chain recombines TRBV7-9 with TRBJ1-5; possible D gene TRBD1, 5 bases. Germline V gives CDR1 SEHNR, CDR2 FQNEAQ (reference sequence). Trimming shortened V by 5 bases and J by 1 base, and 9 bases separated the two germline ends. CDR3 length equals 14 residues.

V is TRBV9 and J is TRBJ1-6, with D hard to call. CDR1 SGDLS and CDR2 YYNGEE come from the germline V gene. The ends were cut back, 0 bases at V and 7 bases at J, with 5 bases in the middle. The CDR3 loop spans 13 amino acids. CDR3 bases: TGTGCCAGCAGCGTAGTAGTGAATTCACCCCTCCACTTT. This sequence encodes CASSVVVNSPLHF. Full variable domain (missing parts from reference TRBV9 and TRBJ1-6): DSGVTQTPKHLITATGQRVTLRCSPRSGDLSVYWYQQSLDQGLQFLIQYYNGEERAKGNILERFSAQQFPDLHSELNLSSLELGDSALYFCASSVVVNSPLHFGNGTRLTVT.

The chain couples TRBV20-1 to TRBJ2-3, with 7 bases aligning to TRBD2. Germline trimming cut 2 bases from V and 0 bases from J; bases unmatched to any gene: 5. Germline CDR1 DFQATT, CDR2 SNEGSKA (reference sequence). This CDR3 has 15 amino acids. The CDR3 reads CSARSRRGSTDTQYF. The CDR3 DNA is TGCAGTGCTAGAAGTCGGCGGGGGAGCACAGATACGCAGTATTTT.

As for this clonotype: One junction end does not reproduce the germline sequence, and a read error may be involved. This CDR3 reads CCAFNPGLAGVTDTQYF. CDR3 coding DNA: TGCTGTGCTTTTAATCCGGGACTAGCGGGAGTCACAGATACGCAGTATTTT. The rearrangement links TRBV20-1 to TRBJ2-3, with 14 nucleotides matching TRBD2. CDR1 is DFQATT and CDR2 is SNEGSKA in the germline V gene (reference sequence). The CDR3 loop spans 17 amino acids.

This clonotype showed up many times. The V and J genes are TRBV4-3 and TRBJ1-2, with 9 nucleotides matching TRBD1. From germline, CDR1 is LGHNA and CDR2 YSLEER. CDR3 length equals 15 residues. J was trimmed by 4 bases and V by 3 bases; bases with no gene match: 6. The CDR3 DNA sequence: TGCGCCAGCAGCCAGGAGGACAGGGGCACCTATGGCTACACCTTC. Translation: CASSQEDRGTYGYTF.

The V and J genes are TRBV6-5 and TRBJ2-7; TRBD2 might be the D (6 bases). The CDR3 consists of 15 residues. Germline CDR1 is MNHEY and CDR2 is SVGAGI. With 0 bases removed from V and 6 bases from J, the gap between germline ends came to 15 bases. CDR3 loop: CASSYSNLLGGEQYF. In DNA, the CDR3 is TGTGCCAGCAGTTACTCGAACCTTCTGGGAGGCGAGCAGTACTTC.

This clonotype came up many times. The chain couples TRBV7-2 to TRBJ2-4; no firm D call. Germline assignment: CDR1 SGHTA and CDR2 FQGNSA. Deletions cut 1 base from V and 0 bases from J, with 4 bases between. The CDR3 is 14 residues long. CDR3 DNA: TGTGCCAGCAGCTTAGGTCTAGCCAAAAACATTCAGTACTTC. Its translation: CASSLGLAKNIQYF.

This chain connects TRBV7-2 to TRBJ1-1, with D uncertain. The germline CDR1 and CDR2 sequences are SGHTA and FQGNSA. Trimming took off 5 bases at V and 1 base at J, with 14 bases between the two ends. This CDR3 comprises 15 residues. The CDR3 DNA follows: TGTGCCAGCAGCCCCCGGACCGATTCGAACACTGAAGCTTTCTTT. It yields the protein CASSPRTDSNTEAFF.

The gene calls are TRBV29-1 and TRBJ2-3; 9 nucleotides agree with TRBD2. Germline CDR1 is SQVTM and CDR2 is ANQGSEA. The CDR3 sequence is 14 residues long. The V gene end was trimmed by 3 bases and the J gene end by 3 bases; junction bases not matched to a gene: 4. DNA for the CDR3: TGCAGCGTTGACTTAGCGGGGGTTACAGATACGCAGTATTTT. This codes for CSVDLAGVTDTQYF.

The rearrangement links TRBV7-9 to TRBJ1-1, with D unclear. Deletions cut 5 bases from V and 0 bases from J, with 13 bases between. CDR1 and CDR2 (germline): SEHNR, FQNEAQ (reference sequence). The CDR3 runs 15 residues. CDR3 protein: CASSPPYSLNTEAFF. CDR3 nucleotides: TGTGCCAGCAGCCCCCCGTATAGCCTGAACACTGAAGCTTTCTTT.

This clonotype was counted between two and nine times. The genes are TRBV7-2 and TRBJ2-1; TRBD1 agrees at 10 bases. The CDR3 is 15 amino acids. The trim removed 6 bases at V and 7 bases at J, leaving 9 bases unmatched. Germline assignment: CDR1 SGHTA and CDR2 FQGNSA. The CDR3 coding sequence is TGTGCCAGCAGTCCGACAGGGGGCGCTACAAATGAGCAGTTCTTC. This sequence encodes CASSPTGGATNEQFF.

This sequence joins TRBV28 and TRBJ2-5; weak D call: TRBD2 (6 bases). Per germline, CDR1 MDHEN and CDR2 SYDVKM. The length of the CDR3 is 14 residues. Trimming took 6 bases from V and 4 from J, leaving 15 bases between them. For the CDR3, the DNA is TGTGCCAGCAGGGCCCCGGGGGTCCTAGAGACCCAGTACTTC. Translated: CASRAPGVLETQYF.

The rearrangement joins TRBV9 to TRBJ1-3; D call uncertain. Germline V lookup: CDR1 SGDLS, CDR2 YYNGEE. V was shortened by 7 bases and J by 0 bases, with 17 bases between the two germline ends. The CDR3 loop spans 16 amino acids. In nucleotides, the CDR3 is TGTGCCAGCTCCCCTGGAAGGGCCCTCTCTGGAAACACCATATATTTT. This sequence encodes CASSPGRALSGNTIYF.

This clonotype was seen many times. This chain links TRBV5-1 with TRBJ2-7; 11 bases map to TRBD1. In germline, CDR1 is SGHRS, CDR2 YFSETQ. The CDR3 totals 14 residues. V lost 0 bases, J lost 10 bases, and 6 bases stayed unmatched. Here the CDR3 DNA reads TGCGCCAGCAGCTTGGACGGACAGGGGGCACGTCAGTACTTC. This gives the protein CASSLDGQGARQYF.

The chain links TRBV20-1 to TRBJ2-7, with 7 bases matching TRBD1. The CDR3 contains 14 residues. The germline CDR1 and CDR2 sequences are DFQATT and SNEGSKA (reference sequence). V trimming: 2 bases; J trimming: 2 bases; junction bases outside the gene matches: 6. This CDR3 is CSARRPGGTYEQYF. DNA of the CDR3: TGCAGTGCTAGACGGCCAGGGGGTACCTACGAGCAGTACTTC.

This clonotype was recorded a few times. The rearrangement links TRBV20-1 to TRBJ2-1; TRBD2 matches 10 bases. This CDR3 spans 17 amino acids. In germline, CDR1 is DFQATT, CDR2 SNEGSKA (reference sequence). Trimming at V came to 1 base and at J to 4 bases, leaving 10 bases not matched to a gene. The CDR3 nucleotides are TGCAGTGCTAGAGGCGGGGTCCTAGCGGGAGTATACAATGAGCAGTTCTTC. Amino acids: CSARGGVLAGVYNEQFF.

This clonotype occurred a few times. V is TRBV11-2 and J is TRBJ2-1; 10 bases agree with TRBD2. Trimming at V came to 3 bases and at J to 9 bases, leaving 11 bases not matched to a gene. The CDR3 totals 16 residues. Per germline, CDR1 SGHAT and CDR2 FQNNGV. The CDR3: CASSFSVLAGVSEQFF. As DNA, the CDR3 is TGTGCCAGCAGCTTCAGTGTTCTAGCGGGAGTAAGTGAGCAGTTCTTC.

This clonotype was observed many times. J is TRBJ1-2 and V is TRBV29-1; perhaps TRBD1 as D (6 bases). V was shortened by 6 bases and J by 6 bases, with 17 bases between the two germline ends. In germline, CDR1 is SQVTM, CDR2 ANQGSEA. There are 13 residues in the CDR3. DNA for the CDR3: TGCAGCGTGACCCACGGGGGGCGTAATGGCTACACCTTC. Encoded protein: CSVTHGGRNGYTF.

This clonotype was observed many times. This chain joins TRBV7-2 and TRBJ2-2, with TRBD1 identical over 7 bases. J gave up 5 bases and V 4 bases, and 7 bases lay outside the gene matches. This CDR3 spans 15 amino acids. CDR1 and CDR2 from the germline V gene are SGHTA and FQGNSA. In DNA, the CDR3 is TGTGCCAGCAGCTCAAGACAGGGTGGTACCGGGGAGCTGTTTTTT. Amino acids: CASSSRQGGTGELFF.

This chain connects TRBV7-8 to TRBJ2-7, with no clear D. Trimming shortened V by 2 bases and J by 2 bases, and 22 bases separated the two germline ends. The germline V gene has CDR1 SGHVS and CDR2 FQNEAQ. The CDR3 runs to 18 residues. DNA of the CDR3: TGTGCCAGCAGCTTATCCGTTGCCCCCTCGTATTCCACCTACGAGCAGTACTTC. Encoded protein: CASSLSVAPSYSTYEQYF.

This clonotype has more than one count but fewer than ten. The V call is TRBV4-3, the J call TRBJ2-5; D is unclear. From germline, CDR1 is LGHNA and CDR2 YSLEER. The ends were cut back, 0 bases at V and 4 bases at J, with 9 bases in the middle. The CDR3 spans 14 residues. The CDR3 nucleotides read TGCGCCAGCAGCCAAGAGGCTCGAGGAGAGACCCAGTACTTC. It codes for CASSQEARGETQYF.